These T cell receptor beta chains were read from a single sample in a study of T cell responses to AZD1222 COVID-19 vaccine. Sequencing used immunoSEQ multiplex PCR; TCRdb keeps in-frame clones, though not all of them. This sample has about 93,000 clones; roughly nine tenths occur once, and the top ten carry about 2.6%. The sequences come from peripheral blood, collected on day 0 of MenACWY control vaccination. These receptor sequences come from an adult in good health. The CDR3 runs from the conserved cysteine through the conserved F or W. Each record gives: V gene, J gene, clone size, D gene, CDR3 DNA, CDR3 protein. A D gene is named only where the DNA matches it firmly. Part of the rows lack a size; the others show once, few, many or a class for expanded clones.

TRBV6-5	TRBJ1-4	-	-	TGTGCCAGCGGCGATGGGGGAACAAAACTGTTTTTT	CASGDGGTKLFF
TRBV5-3	TRBJ1-6	-	TRBD1	TGTGCCAGAAGTTTTGAAGGGGGCTCTAATTCACCCCTCCACTTT	CARSFEGGSNSPLHF
TRBV6-5	TRBJ2-1	few	-	TGTGCCAGCAGTTACGTCCAGGGGGGATACAATGAGCAGTTCTTC	CASSYVQGGYNEQFF
TRBV27	TRBJ2-3	-	-	TGTGCCAGCAGTTTCGGGACGGCGGGCACAGATACGCAGTATTTT	CASSFGTAGTDTQYF
TRBV6-9	TRBJ1-1	-	-	TGTGCCAGCAGTTATTCCCCAATCGATGACACTGAAGCTTTCTTT	CASSYSPIDDTEAFF
TRBV9	TRBJ1-4	-	TRBD1	TGTGCCAGCAGCGGGGGGGACAGGCCTACAACTAATGAAAAACTGTTTTTT	CASSGGDRPTTNEKLFF
TRBV29-1	TRBJ2-1	-	TRBD1	TGCAGCGTTGAAGAGATTATACCGGGACAGGGGGCGGATGAGCAGTTCTTC	CSVEEIIPGQGADEQFF
TRBV10-3	TRBJ1-6	-	TRBD1	TGTGCCATCAGTGAAGCGGGGTCTCAGGGGGCAAATTCACCCCTCCACTTT	CAISEAGSQGANSPLHF
TRBV19	TRBJ1-1	few	-	TGTGCCAGTATGGGAACAGGTGGTAAAGCTTTCTTT	CASMGTGGKAFF
TRBV3-1/TRBV3-2	TRBJ2-7	-	-	TGTGCCAGCAGGGGGCCCTACGAGCAGTACTTC	CASRGPYEQYF
TRBV30	TRBJ1-3	-	-	TGTGCCTGGAGTGTACTTGCCGGAAACACCATATATTTT	CAWSVLAGNTIYF
TRBV6-5	TRBJ1-6	-	TRBD1	TGTGCCAGCAGCTTAGGACAGGTGAATTCACCCCTCCACTTT	CASSLGQVNSPLHF
TRBV7-2	TRBJ2-3	-	TRBD2	TGTGCCAGCAGCCCTAGCGGGGGGGCCGGGACAGATACGCAGTATTTT	CASSPSGGAGTDTQYF
TRBV7-2	TRBJ1-2	-	TRBD1	TGTGCCAGCAGCTTAGGGGCCGACAGGGCATTTGGCTACACCTTC	CASSLGADRAFGYTF
TRBV18	TRBJ1-1	-	TRBD1	TGTGCCAGCTCGCTGCGGACAGGGCGAATGAACACTGAAGCTTTCTTT	CASSLRTGRMNTEAFF
TRBV7-2	TRBJ1-2	-	-	TGTGCCAGCAGCTCCCCTGTCGGCGGTGGCTACACCTTC	CASSSPVGGGYTF
TRBV7-2	TRBJ2-1	-	-	TGTGCCAGCAGCTTAGGCGGGCCCGAACTGTTCTTC	CASSLGGPELFF
TRBV28	TRBJ1-1	once	-	TGTGCCAGCAGCCAGGGTGGGGGCACTGAAGCTTTCTTT	CASSQGGGTEAFF
TRBV24-1	TRBJ2-3	few	TRBD2	TGTGCCACCGGACTAGCGTTAAGCACAGATACGCAGTATTTT	CATGLALSTDTQYF
TRBV10-3	TRBJ1-5	few	-	TGTGCCATCACCGACAGGCACAATCAGCCCCAGCATTTT	CAITDRHNQPQHF
TRBV2	TRBJ1-3	-	TRBD1	TGTGCCACAAGGGCGACATTGGACAGGGGCATCGGAAACACCATATATTTT	CATRATLDRGIGNTIYF
TRBV5-4	TRBJ1-3	-	-	TGTGCCAGCAGCATGGACATATCCTCTGGAAACACCATATATTTT	CASSMDISSGNTIYF
TRBV3-1/TRBV3-2	TRBJ2-7	-	-	TGTGCCAGCAGCCAAGCCGGCGAGCAGTACTTC	CASSQAGEQYF
TRBV12-3/TRBV12-4	TRBJ2-7	-	-	TGTGCCAGCAGCTTGGGGTACGAGCAGTACTTC	CASSLGYEQYF
TRBV5-4	TRBJ2-5	-	-	TGTGCCAGCAGCTTGCCCCCGTCGGGAGAGACCCAGTACTTC	CASSLPPSGETQYF
TRBV29-1	TRBJ1-1	-	-	TGCAGCGCCCTTCGGAGGGCATGGATGAACACTGAAGCTTTCTTT	CSALRRAWMNTEAFF
TRBV5-4	TRBJ2-7	-	TRBD1	TGTGCCAGCACGGACAGGGGGCTACGAAACGAGCAGTACTTC	CASTDRGLRNEQYF
TRBV5-1	TRBJ2-5	-	TRBD2	TGCGCCAGCAGCAGCAACGGACTAGCGGGGCGCCAAGAGACCCAGTACTTC	CASSSNGLAGRQETQYF
TRBV30	TRBJ2-2	-	-	TGTGCCTGGAGTGCCACCACCACCGGGGAGCTGTTTTTT	CAWSATTTGELFF
TRBV7-6	TRBJ2-7	-	TRBD1	TGTGCCAGCAGCTCAGACCCCCCTGACGACAGGGTAACGTACGAGCAGTACTTC	CASSSDPPDDRVTYEQYF
TRBV7-2	TRBJ1-6	-	-	TGTGCCAGCAGCTTAGACTTCCCATTTACTTCACCCCTCCACTTT	CASSLDFPFTSPLHF
TRBV9	TRBJ2-2	-	-	TGTGCCAGCAGCGTAGGAGGGGGTAGCACCGGGGAGCTGTTTTTT	CASSVGGGSTGELFF
TRBV6-5	TRBJ2-7	once	-	TGTGCCAGCAGCCTCGTCCGTCAGGGGAACGAGCAGTACTTC	CASSLVRQGNEQYF
TRBV4-3	TRBJ2-1	-	-	TGCGCCAGCAGCCAAGACCTAGGGGGGGCCCTAGTGCAGTTCTTC	CASSQDLGGALVQFF
TRBV11-3	TRBJ2-5	-	-	TGTGCCAGCAGCTTAGGCTCGAGCACAGGGCAAGAGACCCAGTACTTC	CASSLGSSTGQETQYF
TRBV7-8	TRBJ1-5	-	-	TGTGCCAGCAGCTTTGTTGGGGGGAGCAATCAGCCCCAGCATTTT	CASSFVGGSNQPQHF
TRBV9	TRBJ2-3	-	-	TGTGCCAGCAGCGTAGGTATAGCAGATACGCAGTATTTT	CASSVGIADTQYF
TRBV7-9	TRBJ1-2	-	TRBD1	TGTGCCAGCAGCCAAGACCGAAAGACAGGGTCGGGATCATTCTATGGCTACACCTTC	CASSQDRKTGSGSFYGYTF
TRBV3-1/TRBV3-2	TRBJ1-6	-	-	TGTGCCAGCAGTCCCGACAGATATAATTCACCCCTCCACTTT	CASSPDRYNSPLHF
TRBV6-5	TRBJ1-2	-	TRBD1	TGTGCCAGCAGTTACTTGGGACAGGGAGATGGCTACACCTTC	CASSYLGQGDGYTF
TRBV6-4	TRBJ2-6	-	TRBD1	TGTGCCAGCAGTGACTCAGGGGGCGCTGGGGCCAACGTCCTGACTTTC	CASSDSGGAGANVLTF
TRBV12-5	TRBJ1-5	-	TRBD1	TGTGCTAGTGGTTTGGGGACAGGTTATAGCAATCAGCCCCAGCATTTT	CASGLGTGYSNQPQHF
TRBV3-1/TRBV3-2	TRBJ2-7	-	TRBD2	TGTGCCAGCAGCCCTAGCGGGGGGAATGAGGACGAGCAGTACTTC	CASSPSGGNEDEQYF
TRBV5-1	TRBJ1-6	-	-	TGCGCCAGCAGCTTTAAAACGCTTGGAAATTCACCCCTCCACTTT	CASSFKTLGNSPLHF
TRBV6-4	TRBJ1-3	-	-	TGTGCCAGCAGTCTGACAGACCACCTCTCTGGAAACACCATATATTTT	CASSLTDHLSGNTIYF
TRBV24-1	TRBJ2-1	few	TRBD2	TGTGCCACCAGTGATTCCCAGCGGGGGGATAGGAATGAGCAGTTCTTC	CATSDSQRGDRNEQFF
TRBV12-3/TRBV12-4	TRBJ1-3	-	-	TGTGCCAGCAGTTTAGTTGAGATATATTTT	CASSLVEIYF
TRBV7-3	TRBJ2-1	-	-	TGTGCCAGCAGCTTCATCCGAGGCAATGAGCAGTTCTTC	CASSFIRGNEQFF
TRBV6-5	TRBJ1-4	-	-	TGTGCCAGCATTCCAGGGCAAACTAATGAAAAACTGTTTTTT	CASIPGQTNEKLFF
TRBV14	TRBJ1-1	-	-	TGTGCCAGCAGCCAGGGAGGGGCCGGCACTGAAGCTTTCTTT	CASSQGGAGTEAFF
TRBV3-1/TRBV3-2	TRBJ1-2	few	TRBD1	TGTGCCAGCAGCCACCCGGAGAGGGGGCTTGGCTACACCTTC	CASSHPERGLGYTF
TRBV9	TRBJ2-5	few	-	TGTGCCAGCAGCGTAGGAACGGAGACCCAGTACTTC	CASSVGTETQYF